This T cell receptor (beta chain) was identified during a study of T cells in Graves' hyperthyroidism and ophthalmopathy. Study-wide background: Upon initial diagnosis and before any treatment, peripheral blood was collected. Findings of the study overall: Ophthalmopathy onset followed model prediction by a median about six months.

Amplified regions were TCR beta CDR3 sequences from RNA transcripts. The TCR CDR3 first-round RT-PCR relied on the HTBI primer set. From the multiplex PCR reads, TCRdb called clonotypes with MiXCR, one entry per CDR3 protein. The top ten clones hold roughly 10% of a sample with about 700,000 distinct CDR3 sequences, around 15% of them seen once. Comments on this clonotype: Its antigen is currently unknown.

This CDR3 contains 14 residues. The V and J ends lost 0 bases and 11 bases, in that order; junction bases with no gene match: 7. Germline values: CDR1 LGHNA, CDR2 YSLEER. Participants, patients aged 18 to 65, had newly diagnosed hyperthyroidism with a duration under 2 months. The sequencing sample was made of blood. The source is a woman aged 18-29 years with Graves' hyperthyroidism. The V and J genes are TRBV4-3 and TRBJ2-1, with 7 nucleotides matching TRBD2. This CDR3 is CASSQDRETSKQFF. DNA for the CDR3: TGCGCCAGCAGCCAAGATCGGGAGACTAGCAAGCAGTTCTTC.